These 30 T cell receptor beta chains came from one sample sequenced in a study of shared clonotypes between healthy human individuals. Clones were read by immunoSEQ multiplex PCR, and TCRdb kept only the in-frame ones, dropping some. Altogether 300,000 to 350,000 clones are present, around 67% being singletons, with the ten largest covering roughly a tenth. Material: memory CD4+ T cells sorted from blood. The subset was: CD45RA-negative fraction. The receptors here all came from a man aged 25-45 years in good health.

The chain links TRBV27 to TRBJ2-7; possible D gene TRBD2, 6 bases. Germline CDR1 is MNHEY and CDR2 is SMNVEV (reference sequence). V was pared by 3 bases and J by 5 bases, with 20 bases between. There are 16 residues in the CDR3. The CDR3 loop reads CASSFFSAAGIHEQYF. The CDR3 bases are TGTGCCAGCAGTTTCTTCAGTGCGGCGGGAATCCACGAGCAGTACTTC.

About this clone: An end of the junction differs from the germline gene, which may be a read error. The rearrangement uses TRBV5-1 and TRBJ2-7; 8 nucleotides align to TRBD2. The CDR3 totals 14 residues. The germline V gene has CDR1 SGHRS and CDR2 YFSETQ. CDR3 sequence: CASSPGGPVDEQCF. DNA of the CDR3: TGCGCCAGCAGCCCGGGAGGGCCAGTTGACGAGCAGTGCTTC.

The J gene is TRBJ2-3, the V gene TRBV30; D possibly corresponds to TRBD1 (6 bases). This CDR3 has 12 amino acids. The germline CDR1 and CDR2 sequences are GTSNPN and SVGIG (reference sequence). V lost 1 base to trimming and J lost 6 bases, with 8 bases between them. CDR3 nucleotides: TGTGCCTGGAGTGCTGGACAGGATACGCAGTATTTT. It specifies CAWSAGQDTQYF. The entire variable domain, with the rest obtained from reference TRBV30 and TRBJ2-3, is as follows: SQTIHQWPATLVQPVGSPLSLECTVEGTSNPNLYWYRQAAGRGLQLLFYSVGIGQISSEVPQNLSASRPQDRQFILSSKKLLLSDSGFYLCAWSAGQDTQYFGPGTRLTVL.

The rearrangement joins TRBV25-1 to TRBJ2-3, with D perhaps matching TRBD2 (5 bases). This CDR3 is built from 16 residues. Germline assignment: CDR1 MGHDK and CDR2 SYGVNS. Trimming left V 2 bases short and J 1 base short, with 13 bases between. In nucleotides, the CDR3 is TGTGCCAGCAGTGAAGGTTCCCGGGAAGGCACAGATACGCAGTATTTT. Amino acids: CASSEGSREGTDTQYF.

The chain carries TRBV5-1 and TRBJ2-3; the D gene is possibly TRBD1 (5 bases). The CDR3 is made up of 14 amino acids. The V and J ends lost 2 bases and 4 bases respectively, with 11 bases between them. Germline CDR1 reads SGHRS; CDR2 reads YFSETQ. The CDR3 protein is CASSLAGFSDTQYF. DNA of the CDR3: TGCGCCAGCAGCTTAGCAGGGTTCTCAGATACGCAGTATTTT.

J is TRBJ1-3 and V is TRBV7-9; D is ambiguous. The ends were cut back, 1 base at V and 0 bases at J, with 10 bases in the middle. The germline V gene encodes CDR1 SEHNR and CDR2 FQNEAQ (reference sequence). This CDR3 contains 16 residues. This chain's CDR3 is CASSLDSPSSGNTIYF. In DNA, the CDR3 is TGTGCCAGCAGCTTAGATTCTCCAAGCTCTGGAAACACCATATATTTT.

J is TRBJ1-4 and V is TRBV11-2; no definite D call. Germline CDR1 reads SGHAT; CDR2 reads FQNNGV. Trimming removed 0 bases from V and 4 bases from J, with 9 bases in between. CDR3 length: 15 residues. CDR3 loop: CASSLETVYNEKLFF. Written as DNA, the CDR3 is TGTGCCAGCAGCTTAGAAACAGTCTATAATGAAAAACTGTTTTTT.

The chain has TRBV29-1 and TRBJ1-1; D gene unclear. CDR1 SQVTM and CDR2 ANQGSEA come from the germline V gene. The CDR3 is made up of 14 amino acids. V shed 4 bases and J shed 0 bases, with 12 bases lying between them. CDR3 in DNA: TGCAGCGTTGGCCCACTTTCCATGAACACTGAAGCTTTCTTT. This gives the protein CSVGPLSMNTEAFF.

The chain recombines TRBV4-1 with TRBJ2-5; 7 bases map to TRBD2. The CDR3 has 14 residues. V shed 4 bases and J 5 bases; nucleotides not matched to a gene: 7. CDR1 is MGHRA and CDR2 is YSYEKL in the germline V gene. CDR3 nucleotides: TGCGCCAGCAGCCGGGGGAGGGCCGGGGAGACCCAGTACTTC. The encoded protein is CASSRGRAGETQYF.

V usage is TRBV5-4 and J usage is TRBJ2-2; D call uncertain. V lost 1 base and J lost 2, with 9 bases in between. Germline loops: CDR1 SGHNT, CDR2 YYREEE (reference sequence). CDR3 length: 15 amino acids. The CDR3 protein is CASSLPEVNTGELFF. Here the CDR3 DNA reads TGTGCCAGCAGCTTGCCCGAGGTAAACACCGGGGAGCTGTTTTTT.

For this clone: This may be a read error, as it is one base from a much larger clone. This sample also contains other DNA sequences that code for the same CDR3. CDR3 sequence reads: CASTYNGVAGRASYEQYF. The CDR3, as DNA: TGTGCCAGCACCTACAACGGGGTAGCGGGGCGGGCCTCCTACGAGCAGTACTTC. The rearrangement joins TRBV5-4 to TRBJ2-7, with TRBD2 identical over 8 bases. Germline-derived CDR1 and CDR2 are SGHNT and YYREEE (reference sequence). The CDR3 has 18 amino acids. Trimming at V came to 6 bases and at J to 0 bases, leaving 17 bases not matched to a gene.

CDR3 sequence (DNA): TGTGCCAGCAGTGGCCGGCAGCACCCCAATGAGCAGTTCTTC. It is translated as CASSGRQHPNEQFF. This chain links TRBV6-5 with TRBJ2-1; D is undetermined. Germline CDR1 reads MNHEY; CDR2 reads SVGAGI. Deletions cut 5 bases from V and 6 bases from J, with 14 bases between. The CDR3 covers 14 residues.

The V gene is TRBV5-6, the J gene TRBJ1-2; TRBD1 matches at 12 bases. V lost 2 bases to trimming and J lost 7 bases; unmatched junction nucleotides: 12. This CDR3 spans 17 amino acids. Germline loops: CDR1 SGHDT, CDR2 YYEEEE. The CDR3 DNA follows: TGTGCCAGCAGCTTCGCCCGTTTCCGGGACAGGGGGCCTGGCTACACCTTC. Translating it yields CASSFARFRDRGPGYTF. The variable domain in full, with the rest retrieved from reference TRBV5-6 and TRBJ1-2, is DAGVTQSPTHLIKTRGQQVTLRCSPKSGHDTVSWYQQALGQGPQFIFQYYEEEERQRGNFPDRFSGHQFPNYSSELNVNALLLGDSALYLCASSFARFRDRGPGYTFGSGTRLTVV.

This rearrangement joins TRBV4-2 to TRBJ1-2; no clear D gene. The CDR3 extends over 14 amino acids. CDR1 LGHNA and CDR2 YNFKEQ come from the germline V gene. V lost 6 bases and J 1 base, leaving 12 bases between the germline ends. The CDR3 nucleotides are TGTGCCAGCAGTTCTGGACGGAATAACTATGGCTACACCTTC. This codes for CASSSGRNNYGYTF.

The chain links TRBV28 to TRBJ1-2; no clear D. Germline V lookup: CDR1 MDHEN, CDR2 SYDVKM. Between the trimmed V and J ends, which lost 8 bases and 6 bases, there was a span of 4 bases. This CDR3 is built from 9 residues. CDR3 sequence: CASGNGYTF. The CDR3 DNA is TGTGCCAGCGGAAATGGCTACACCTTC.

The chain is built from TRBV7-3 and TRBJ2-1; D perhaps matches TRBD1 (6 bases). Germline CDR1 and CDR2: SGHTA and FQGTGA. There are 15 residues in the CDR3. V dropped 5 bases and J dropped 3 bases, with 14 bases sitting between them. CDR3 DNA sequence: TGTGCCAGCAGCCCCGGACAGAGCGTCTACAATGAGCAGTTCTTC. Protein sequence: CASSPGQSVYNEQFF.

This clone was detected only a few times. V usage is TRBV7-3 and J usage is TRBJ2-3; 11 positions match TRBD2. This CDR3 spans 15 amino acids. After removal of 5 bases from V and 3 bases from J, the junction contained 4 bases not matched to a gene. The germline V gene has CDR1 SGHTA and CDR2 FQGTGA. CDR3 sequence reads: CASSPVAGGTDTQYF. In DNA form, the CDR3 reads TGTGCCAGCAGCCCAGTAGCGGGAGGGACAGATACGCAGTATTTT.

The CDR3 here is CASSTQYGYTF. The CDR3 DNA reads as TGTGCCAGCAGCACACAGTATGGCTACACCTTC. The rearrangement links TRBV28 to TRBJ1-2; D is unclear. V was shortened by 6 bases and J by 5 bases, with 7 bases between the two germline ends. The CDR3 has 11 amino acids. CDR1 and CDR2 from the germline V gene are MDHEN and SYDVKM.

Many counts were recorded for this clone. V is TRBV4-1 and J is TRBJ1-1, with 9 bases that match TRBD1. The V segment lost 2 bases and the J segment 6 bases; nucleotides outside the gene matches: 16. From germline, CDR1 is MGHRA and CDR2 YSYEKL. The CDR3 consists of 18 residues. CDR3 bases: TGCGCCAGCAGCCAACGTACACGGGACAGGGTAAGTAGGGCTGAAGCTTTCTTT. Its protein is CASSQRTRDRVSRAEAFF.

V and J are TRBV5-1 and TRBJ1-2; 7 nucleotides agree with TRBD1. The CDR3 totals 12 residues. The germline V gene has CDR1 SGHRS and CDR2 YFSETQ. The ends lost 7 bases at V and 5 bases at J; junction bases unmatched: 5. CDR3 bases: TGCGCCAGCGGGGACAGCACATATGGCTACACCTTC. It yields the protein CASGDSTYGYTF.

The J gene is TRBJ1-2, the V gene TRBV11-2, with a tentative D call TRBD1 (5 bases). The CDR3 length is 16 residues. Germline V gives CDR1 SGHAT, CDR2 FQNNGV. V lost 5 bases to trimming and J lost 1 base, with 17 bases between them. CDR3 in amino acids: CASSARGAGLNYGYTF. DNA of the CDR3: TGTGCCAGCAGCGCCCGCGGGGCAGGACTTAACTATGGCTACACCTTC.

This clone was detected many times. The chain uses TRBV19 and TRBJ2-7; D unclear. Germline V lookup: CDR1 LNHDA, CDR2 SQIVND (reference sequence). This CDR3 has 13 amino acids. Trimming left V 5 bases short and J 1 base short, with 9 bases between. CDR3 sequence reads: CASSRQPSYEQYF. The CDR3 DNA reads TGTGCCAGTAGTCGCCAGCCTTCCTACGAGCAGTACTTC.

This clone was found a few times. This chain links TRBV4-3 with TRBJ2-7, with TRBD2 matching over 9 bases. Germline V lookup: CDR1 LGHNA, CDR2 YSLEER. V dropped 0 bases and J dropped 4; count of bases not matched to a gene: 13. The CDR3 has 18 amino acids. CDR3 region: CASSQDLPAGGRLYEQYF. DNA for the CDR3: TGCGCCAGCAGCCAAGATCTTCCAGCGGGAGGACGATTGTACGAGCAGTACTTC.

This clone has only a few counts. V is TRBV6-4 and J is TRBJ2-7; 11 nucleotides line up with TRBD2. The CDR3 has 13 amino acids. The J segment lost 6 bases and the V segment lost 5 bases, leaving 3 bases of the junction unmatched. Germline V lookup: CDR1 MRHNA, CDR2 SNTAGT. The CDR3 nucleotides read TGTGCCAGCAGTTACCTAGCGGGAGGCGAGCAGTACTTC. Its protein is CASSYLAGGEQYF.

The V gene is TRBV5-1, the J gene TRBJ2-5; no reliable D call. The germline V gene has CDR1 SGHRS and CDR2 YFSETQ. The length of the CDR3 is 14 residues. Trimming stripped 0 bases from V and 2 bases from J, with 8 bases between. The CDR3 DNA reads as TGCGCCAGCAGCTTGGGGTCTAGACAAGAGACCCAGTACTTC. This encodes CASSLGSRQETQYF.

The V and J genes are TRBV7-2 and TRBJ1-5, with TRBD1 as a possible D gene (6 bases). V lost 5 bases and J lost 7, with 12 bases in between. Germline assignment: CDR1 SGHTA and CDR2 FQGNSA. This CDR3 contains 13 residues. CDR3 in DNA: TGTGCCAGCAGCGAGACAGGTATGCAGCCCCAGCATTTT. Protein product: CASSETGMQPQHF.

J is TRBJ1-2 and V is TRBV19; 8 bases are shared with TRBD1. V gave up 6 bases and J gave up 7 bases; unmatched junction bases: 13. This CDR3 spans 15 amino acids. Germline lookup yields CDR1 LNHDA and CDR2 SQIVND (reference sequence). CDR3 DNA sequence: TGTGCCAGTAGGACAGGGGAATGGGTTTCGAGTGGCTACACCTTC. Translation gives CASRTGEWVSSGYTF.

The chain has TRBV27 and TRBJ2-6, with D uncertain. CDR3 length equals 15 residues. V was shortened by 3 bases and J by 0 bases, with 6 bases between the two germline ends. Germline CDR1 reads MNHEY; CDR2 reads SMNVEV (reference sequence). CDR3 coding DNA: TGTGCCAGCAGTTTCTGGAGCTCTGGGGCCAACGTCCTGACTTTC. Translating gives CASSFWSSGANVLTF. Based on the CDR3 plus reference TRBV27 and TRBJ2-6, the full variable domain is EAQVTQNPRYLITVTGKKLTVTCSQNMNHEYMSWYRQDPGLGLRQIYYSMNVEVTDKGDVPEGYKVSRKEKRNFPLILESPSPNQTSLYFCASSFWSSGANVLTFGAGSRLTVL.

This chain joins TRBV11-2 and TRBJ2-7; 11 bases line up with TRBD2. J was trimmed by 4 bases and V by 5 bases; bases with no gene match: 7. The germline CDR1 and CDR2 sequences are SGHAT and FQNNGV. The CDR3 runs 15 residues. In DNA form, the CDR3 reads TGTGCCAGCAGCCTTAGACTAGCGGGACCTTACGAGCAGTACTTC. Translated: CASSLRLAGPYEQYF. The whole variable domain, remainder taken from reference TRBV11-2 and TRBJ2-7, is EAGVAQSPRYKIIEKRQSVAFWCNPISGHATLYWYQQILGQGPKLLIQFQNNGVVDDSQLPKDRFSAERLKGVDSTLKIQPAKLEDSAVYLCASSLRLAGPYEQYFGPGTRLTVT.

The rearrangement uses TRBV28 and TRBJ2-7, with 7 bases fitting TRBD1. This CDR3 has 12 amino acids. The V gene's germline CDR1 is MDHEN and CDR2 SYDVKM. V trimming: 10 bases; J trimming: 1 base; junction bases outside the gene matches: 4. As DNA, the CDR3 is TGTGCCATCCACAGGGGATCCTACGAGCAGTACTTC. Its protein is CAIHRGSYEQYF.